Described below is a single T cell receptor beta chain sequence and its context. Antigen specificity is unknown. The data are from a study of CXCR3-negative and CXCR3-positive naive CD8 T cells. Study details: There were around 140 million TRB reads altogether, and each library had about 1.5 +/- 0.3 million of them. The study, taken as a whole, reports: Higher TRB CDR3 hydrophobicity marked CXCR3-positive naive cells relative to CXCR3-negative naive cells. No difference in surface CD5 was seen between naive subsets, and TCR strength was inferred from TRB CDR3 properties. Naive CXCR3-negative and CXCR3-positive cells had similar TRBV-TRBJ usage; memory differed.

Definition of naive CD8+ T cells rested on a CD45RO-CCR7+CD27+CD95- profile. The libraries of TRB cDNA were constructed through 5' RACE using UMI labels. TCRdb derives one entry per CDR3 protein from the 5' RACE reads, leaving out DNA. This listing includes 130,000 to 150,000 distinct CDR3 sequences. The sequenced sample was naive CXCR3+ CD8+ T cells from blood. Subset of the sample: CD45RO-CCR7+CD27+CD95- naive CD8+ T cells expressing CXCR3 (TNR3+). The source is a human donor in good health. Some clones in this sample may be carry-over from other donors' samples.

Here the CDR3 reads CASSPRAMGDDTEAFF. The chain has TRBV9 and TRBJ1-1; TCRdb selects TRBD1, and the lack of DNA leaves this call unchecked. CDR3 length: 16 residues. The germline gives CDR1 SGDLS, CDR2 YYNGEE.